The 25 T cell receptor beta chains reported below all come from one sample, sequenced in a study of identical twins. In TCRdb, the 5' RACE reads were re-called with MiXCR into one record per CDR3 protein. The sample lists fewer than 550,000 distinct CDR3 sequences, approximately 14% occurring once. The same data also contributed to another study, on yellow fever vaccine responses in identical twins.

Specimen: CD4+ T cells sorted from blood. Every receptor here comes from a woman aged 18-29 years in good health.

Only a few counts were recorded for this clonotype. The V gene is TRBV10-3, the J gene TRBJ2-1; D gene uncertain. V was trimmed by 6 bases and J by 9 bases, leaving 9 bases between them. The CDR3 runs 11 residues. The V gene's germline CDR1 is ENHRY and CDR2 SYGVKD. CDR3: CAISQRGEQFF. CDR3 in DNA: TGTGCCATCAGCCAGAGAGGTGAGCAGTTCTTC.

This clonotype was counted a few times. The gene calls are TRBV7-8 and TRBJ1-5, with no clear D. CDR3 length: 17 amino acids. V was cut by 3 bases and J by 0 bases, with 15 bases left in between. CDR1 is SGHVS, CDR2 FQNEAQ, per germline. The chain's CDR3 is CASSLTRSPNSNQPQHF. The CDR3, as DNA: TGTGCCAGCAGCTTGACCAGGAGTCCTAATAGCAATCAGCCCCAGCATTTT.

This sequence joins TRBV28 and TRBJ2-7, with a weak D call TRBD2 (6 bases). This CDR3 comprises 15 residues. V lost 4 bases and J 0 bases, leaving 13 bases between the germline ends. Germline V gene lookup returns CDR1 MDHEN and CDR2 SYDVKM. CDR3 nucleotides: TGTGCCAGCAGTTCGAGCGGGCTACTCTCCTACGAGCAGTACTTC. Translated, it gives CASSSSGLLSYEQYF.

This clonotype turned up a few times. The rearrangement joins TRBV10-3 to TRBJ2-1; unclear D gene. V was shortened by 4 bases and J by 7 bases, with 5 bases between the two germline ends. Per the germline V gene, CDR1 is ENHRY and CDR2 is SYGVKD. This CDR3 region has 11 residues. Here the CDR3 DNA reads TGTGCCATCAGTGTAAGGAATGAGCAGTTCTTC. Translation: CAISVRNEQFF.

The chain has TRBV29-1 and TRBJ1-1; D is unresolved. V gave up 5 bases and J gave up 5 bases, with 12 bases separating them. This CDR3 comprises 12 residues. CDR1 is SQVTM, CDR2 ANQGSEA, per germline. CDR3 protein: CSVIRLGTEAFF. The CDR3 region has the DNA TGCAGCGTTATTCGGTTGGGTACTGAAGCTTTCTTT.

This sequence joins TRBV5-1 and TRBJ2-5; D ambiguous. There are 17 residues in the CDR3. Germline-derived CDR1 and CDR2 are SGHRS and YFSETQ. The V gene lost 3 bases and the J gene lost 0 bases, with 18 bases spanning the gap. The chain's CDR3 is CASSSERGSRYQETQYF. The DNA of the CDR3 is TGCGCCAGCAGCTCGGAGCGAGGTAGCAGGTACCAAGAGACCCAGTACTTC.

This chain links TRBV28 with TRBJ2-1; D is possibly TRBD2 (7 bases). The CDR3 totals 15 residues. The V gene's germline CDR1 is MDHEN and CDR2 SYDVKM. V was pared by 5 bases and J by 4 bases, with 15 bases between. DNA for the CDR3: TGTGCCAGCAGTCCACAGGGAGCGGGGTACAATGAGCAGTTCTTC. Its translation: CASSPQGAGYNEQFF.

This clonotype was observed a few times. V is TRBV3-1 and J is TRBJ1-2, with a tentative D call TRBD1 (6 bases). V lost 4 bases and J lost 5, with 11 bases in between. The CDR3 is 13 residues long. CDR1 LGHDT and CDR2 YNNKEL come from the germline V gene (reference sequence). The DNA of the CDR3 is TGTGCCAGCAGCCCTCGGGACAATTATGGCTACACCTTC. This translates into CASSPRDNYGYTF.

There are a few counts of this clonotype. V and J are TRBV6-1 and TRBJ2-7, with D unresolved. With 7 bases removed from V and 2 bases from J, the gap between germline ends came to 18 bases. CDR3 length: 15 residues. CDR1 and CDR2 from the germline V gene are MNHNS and SASEGT. This CDR3 reads CASIPSDPVPYEQYF. The CDR3 nucleotides read TGTGCCAGCATCCCGTCGGACCCCGTCCCCTACGAGCAGTACTTC.

In this sample, this clonotype turned up many times. The chain recombines TRBV29-1 with TRBJ1-2, with D uncertain. V gave up 6 bases and J gave up 3 bases, with 11 bases separating them. This CDR3 region has 12 residues. From germline, CDR1 is SQVTM and CDR2 ANQGSEA. The CDR3 DNA reads as TGCAGCGTGGAGGGCGGATACTATGGCTACACCTTC. Translating gives CSVEGGYYGYTF.

This clonotype was seen only a few times. This chain links TRBV6-5 with TRBJ2-7; D is uncertain. CDR1 and CDR2 (germline): MNHEY, SVGAGI. The germline V and J ends were trimmed by 0 bases and 8 bases, with 20 bases remaining between them. This CDR3 has 16 amino acids. The chain's CDR3 is CASSYSTPGTSTKQYV. The CDR3 DNA is TGTGCCAGCAGTTACTCAACCCCGGGCACCTCTACGAAGCAGTACGTC.

The rearrangement links TRBV27 to TRBJ2-7; D may correspond to TRBD1 or TRBD2 (5 bases each). The germline V and J ends were trimmed by 3 bases and 2 bases, with 14 bases remaining between them. This CDR3 region has 15 residues. The germline V gene has CDR1 MNHEY and CDR2 SMNVEV (reference sequence). Here the CDR3 DNA reads TGTGCCAGCAGTTTCGGGACCAGTGGAACCTACGAGCAGTACTTC. It codes for CASSFGTSGTYEQYF.

The rearrangement joins TRBV24-1 to TRBJ2-2; weak D call: TRBD1 (5 bases). Germline-derived CDR1 and CDR2 are KGHDR and SFDVKD. Trimming stripped 1 base from V and 5 bases from J, with 10 bases between. This CDR3 spans 15 amino acids. The CDR3 DNA reads as TGTGCCACCAGTGATTTCACAGGTCGGACCGGGGAGCTGTTTTTT. Its protein product is CATSDFTGRTGELFF.

The V and J genes are TRBV10-3 and TRBJ1-1, with D possibly being TRBD1 (6 bases). Trimming left V 4 bases short and J 0 bases short, with 12 bases between. The CDR3 has 15 residues. Germline CDR1 ENHRY, CDR2 SYGVKD. This CDR3 reads CAISGMDRMNTEAFF. In DNA, the CDR3 is TGTGCCATCAGTGGAATGGACAGAATGAACACTGAAGCTTTCTTT.

This clonotype was counted ten times or more. V usage is TRBV7-2 and J usage is TRBJ2-1; D possibly corresponds to TRBD2 (6 bases). Per germline, CDR1 SGHTA and CDR2 FQGNSA. V was trimmed by 1 base and J by 7 bases, leaving 17 bases between them. CDR3 length equals 16 residues. The CDR3 bases are TGTGCCAGCAGCTTAGATACGACTAGAATCAGGAATGAGCAGTTCTTC. Its translation is CASSLDTTRIRNEQFF.

This clonotype was counted only a few times. This chain joins TRBV9 and TRBJ2-3; D might be TRBD1 (6 bases). The CDR3 consists of 13 residues. V was clipped by 3 bases and J by 5 bases, with 10 bases between them. CDR1 is SGDLS and CDR2 is YYNGEE in the germline V gene. The CDR3 nucleotides read TGTGCCAGCAGCGCTGTACAGGGAGATACGCAGTATTTT. Translated, it gives CASSAVQGDTQYF.

The rearrangement links TRBV5-1 to TRBJ2-7, with D perhaps TRBD2 (6 bases). CDR1 is SGHRS and CDR2 is YFSETQ in the germline V gene. V lost 5 bases and J lost 0, with 12 bases in between. There are 14 residues in the CDR3. This CDR3 reads CASRRDWTSYEQYF. In nucleotides, the CDR3 is TGCGCCAGCAGGCGGGACTGGACCTCCTACGAGCAGTACTTC.

This chain joins TRBV5-1 and TRBJ2-7; 8 bases map to TRBD2. V lost 5 bases and J lost 7; bases outside the gene matches: 17. The V gene's germline CDR1 is SGHRS and CDR2 YFSETQ. CDR3 size: 16 residues. The CDR3 here is CASRPLSGDSLWEQYV. CDR3 sequence (DNA): TGCGCCAGCAGGCCCCTTAGCGGGGATTCCCTGTGGGAGCAGTACGTC.

This clonotype was detected ten times or more. The chain links TRBV24-1 to TRBJ1-5, with D possibly TRBD1 on 5 matching bases. The CDR3 consists of 15 residues. Germline loops: CDR1 KGHDR, CDR2 SFDVKD. V was cut by 4 bases and J by 3 bases, with 12 bases left in between. CDR3 residues: CATSDPRQINQPQHF. The CDR3 DNA reads as TGTGCCACCAGTGACCCCAGACAGATCAATCAGCCCCAGCATTTT.

The CDR3 bases are TGTGCCAGCAGCCGTACCGGGAGTCTTCAGTACAATGAGCAGTTCTTC. Translated: CASSRTGSLQYNEQFF. This chain links TRBV7-9 with TRBJ2-1; D might be TRBD2 (6 bases). From germline, CDR1 is SEHNR and CDR2 FQNEAQ (reference sequence). The V end lost 5 bases, the J end lost 4 bases, and 18 bases lay between the germline ends. The length of the CDR3 is 16 residues.

This clonotype turned up a few times. As DNA, the CDR3 is TGTGCCAGCAGTGACAGGGACATCCGTTGGGATACGCAGTATTTT. This encodes CASSDRDIRWDTQYF. The rearrangement uses TRBV6-2 or TRBV6-3 and TRBJ2-3; 7 bases are a match to TRBD1. The V gene end was trimmed by 5 bases and the J gene end by 6 bases; junction bases not matched to a gene: 11. Germline V gene sequence: CDR1 MNHEY, CDR2 SVGEGT. This CDR3 spans 15 amino acids.

This clonotype has just a few counts. The gene calls are TRBV20-1 and TRBJ2-1; D remains ambiguous. Germline V gene data show CDR1 as DFQATT and CDR2 as SNEGSKA (reference sequence). The CDR3 is 14 amino acids. Trimming left V 0 bases short and J 5 bases short, with 11 bases between. The CDR3 region is CSAREPPQNNEQFF. The CDR3, as DNA: TGCAGTGCTAGAGAGCCCCCACAAAACAATGAGCAGTTCTTC.

This clonotype was picked up a small number of times. The chain carries TRBV20-1 and TRBJ2-3; 9 bases fit TRBD2. Per the germline V gene, CDR1 is DFQATT and CDR2 is SNEGSKA (reference sequence). The CDR3 covers 14 residues. J gave up 1 base and V 6 bases, and 5 bases lay outside the gene matches. The CDR3 DNA reads as TGCAGTGCCTCAATAGCGGGAGGCACAGATACGCAGTATTTT. Its translation is CSASIAGGTDTQYF.

This clonotype was recorded a few times. The V gene is TRBV10-2, the J gene TRBJ1-5, with 8 bases identical to TRBD1. The CDR3 sequence is 16 residues long. In germline, CDR1 is WSHSY, CDR2 SAAADI. The ends lost 6 bases at V and 4 bases at J; junction bases unmatched: 11. The CDR3 coding sequence is TGCGCCAGCAGCGATACCCGGACAGGGAGGAATCAGCCCCAGCATTTT. Protein product: CASSDTRTGRNQPQHF.

V and J are TRBV2 and TRBJ2-1; D is unclear. The CDR3 consists of 11 residues. Germline assignment: CDR1 SNHLY and CDR2 FYNNEI. V gave up 8 bases and J gave up 9 bases, with 11 bases separating them. The chain's CDR3 is CASGNVVEQFF. In DNA form, the CDR3 reads TGTGCCAGCGGAAACGTTGTTGAGCAGTTCTTC.